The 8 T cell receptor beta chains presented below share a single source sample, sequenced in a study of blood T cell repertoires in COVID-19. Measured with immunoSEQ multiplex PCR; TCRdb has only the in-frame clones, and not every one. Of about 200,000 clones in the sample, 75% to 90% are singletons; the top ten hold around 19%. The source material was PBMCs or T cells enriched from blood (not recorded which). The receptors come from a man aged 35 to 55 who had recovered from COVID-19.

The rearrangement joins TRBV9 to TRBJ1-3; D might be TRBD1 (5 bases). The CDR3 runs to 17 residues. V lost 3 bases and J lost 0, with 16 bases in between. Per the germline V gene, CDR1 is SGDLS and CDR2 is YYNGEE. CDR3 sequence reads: CASSAWGVTDSGNTIYF. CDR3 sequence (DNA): TGTGCCAGCAGCGCCTGGGGGGTAACGGACTCTGGAAACACCATATATTTT.

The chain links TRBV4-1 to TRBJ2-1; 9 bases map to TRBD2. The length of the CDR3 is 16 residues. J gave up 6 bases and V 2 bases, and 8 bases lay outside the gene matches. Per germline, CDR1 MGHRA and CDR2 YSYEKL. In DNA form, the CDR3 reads TGCGCCAGCAGCCAATTTCGCGGGAGGGACCTCAATGAGCAGTTCTTC. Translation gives CASSQFRGRDLNEQFF.

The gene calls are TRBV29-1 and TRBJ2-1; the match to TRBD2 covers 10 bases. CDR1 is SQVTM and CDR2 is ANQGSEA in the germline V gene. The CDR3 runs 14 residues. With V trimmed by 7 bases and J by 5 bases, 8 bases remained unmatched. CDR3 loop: CSGFGTSANNEQFF. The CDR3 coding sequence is TGCAGCGGGTTTGGGACTAGCGCGAACAATGAGCAGTTCTTC.

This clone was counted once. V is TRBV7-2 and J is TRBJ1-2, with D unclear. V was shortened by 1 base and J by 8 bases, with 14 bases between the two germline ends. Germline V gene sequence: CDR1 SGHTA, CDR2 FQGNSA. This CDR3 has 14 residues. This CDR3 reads CASSLGSRRAGYTF. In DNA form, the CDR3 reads TGTGCCAGCAGCTTAGGCTCTCGGCGGGCGGGCTACACCTTC.

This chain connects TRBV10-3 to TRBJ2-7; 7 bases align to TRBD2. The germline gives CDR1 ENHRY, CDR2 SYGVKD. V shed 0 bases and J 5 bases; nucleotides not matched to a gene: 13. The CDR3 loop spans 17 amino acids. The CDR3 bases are TGTGCCATCAGTGAGTCGAGACGCGGGGAGGGCCTCCACGAGCAGTACTTC. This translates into CAISESRRGEGLHEQYF.

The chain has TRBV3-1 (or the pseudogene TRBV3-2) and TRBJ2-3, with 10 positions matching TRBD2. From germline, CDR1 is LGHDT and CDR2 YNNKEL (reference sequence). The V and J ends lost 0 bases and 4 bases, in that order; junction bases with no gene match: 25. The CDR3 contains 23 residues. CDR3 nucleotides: TGTGCCAGCAGCCAAGATACTATGGCTAGCGGGAGTCCGGCTAAAGGTAAGGCAGATACGCAGTATTTT. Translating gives CASSQDTMASGSPAKGKADTQYF.

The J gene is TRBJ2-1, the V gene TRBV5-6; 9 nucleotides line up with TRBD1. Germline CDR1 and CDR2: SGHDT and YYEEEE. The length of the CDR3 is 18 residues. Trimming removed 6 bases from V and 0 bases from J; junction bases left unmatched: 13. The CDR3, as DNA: TGTGCCAGCACCTCCGGGTGGGGACAGGGCGCCTCCTACAATGAGCAGTTCTTC. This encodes CASTSGWGQGASYNEQFF.

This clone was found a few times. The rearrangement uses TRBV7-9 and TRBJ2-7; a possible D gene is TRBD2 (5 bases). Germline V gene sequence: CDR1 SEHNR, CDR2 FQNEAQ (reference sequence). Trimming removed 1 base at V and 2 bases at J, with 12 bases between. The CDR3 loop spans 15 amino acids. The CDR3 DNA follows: TGTGCCAGCAGCTTAGTGGCCGGGATGACCTACGAGCAGTACTTC. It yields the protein CASSLVAGMTYEQYF.